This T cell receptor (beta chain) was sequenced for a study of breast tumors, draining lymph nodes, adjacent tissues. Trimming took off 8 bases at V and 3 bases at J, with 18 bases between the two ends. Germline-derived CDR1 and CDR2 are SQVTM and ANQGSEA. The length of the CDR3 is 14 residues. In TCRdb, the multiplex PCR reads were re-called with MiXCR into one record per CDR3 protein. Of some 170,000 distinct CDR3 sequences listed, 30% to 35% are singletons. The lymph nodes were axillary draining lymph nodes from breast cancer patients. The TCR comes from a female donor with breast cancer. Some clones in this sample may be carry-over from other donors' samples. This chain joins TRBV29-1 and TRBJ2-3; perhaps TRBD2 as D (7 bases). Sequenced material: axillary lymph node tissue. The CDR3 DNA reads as TGCAGCAGTTACGGGGGCGGGGGTACAGATACGCAGTATTTT. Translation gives CSSYGGGGTDTQYF.